This entry lists 5 T cell receptor beta chains sequenced from one sample in a study of blood T cell repertoires in COVID-19. Sequencing was performed with immunoSEQ multiplex PCR; in TCRdb, only in-frame clones are kept and a portion is missing. The sample shows 390,000 or so clones, roughly 80% of them seen only once. What was sequenced was PBMCs or T cells enriched from blood (not recorded which). The receptors were sampled from a woman between 45 and 65 years old who had recovered from COVID-19.

V and J are TRBV5-8 and TRBJ1-2; possible D gene TRBD1, 5 bases. Germline V gene data show CDR1 as SGHTS and CDR2 as YDEGEE. V lost 4 bases, J lost 3 bases, and 10 bases lay in between. This CDR3 is 13 amino acids long. CDR3 sequence (DNA): TGTGCCAGCAGCATACAGGAATACTATGGCTACACCTTC. Translation gives CASSIQEYYGYTF. The full variable domain, in which reference TRBV5-8 and TRBJ1-2 provide the parts outside the CDR3, is EAGVTQSPTHLIKTRGQQATLRCSPISGHTSVYWYQQALGLGLQFLLWYDEGEERNRGNFPPRFSGRQFPNYSSELNVNALELEDSALYLCASSIQEYYGYTFGSGTRLTVV.

Only a few counts were recorded for this clone. The rearrangement uses TRBV5-4 and TRBJ1-1, with TRBD1 as a possible D gene (5 bases). Germline CDR1 SGHNT, CDR2 YYREEE (reference sequence). The CDR3 consists of 19 residues. Trimming removed 4 bases from V and 0 bases from J, with 25 bases in between. In DNA, the CDR3 is TGTGCCAGCAGCCCCGGGGGAACAGCGTTTAGTACTTTGAACACTGAAGCTTTCTTT. It specifies CASSPGGTAFSTLNTEAFF. The full variable domain, in which reference TRBV5-4 and TRBJ1-1 provide the parts outside the CDR3, is ETGVTQSPTHLIKTRGQQVTLRCSSQSGHNTVSWYQQALGQGPQFIFQYYREEENGRGNFPPRFSGLQFPNYSSELNVNALELDDSALYLCASSPGGTAFSTLNTEAFFGQGTRLTVV.

The chain has TRBV11-3 and TRBJ2-1; D perhaps matches TRBD2 (6 bases). CDR1 is SGHNT and CDR2 is YENEEA in the germline V gene. V dropped 4 bases and J dropped 14 bases, with 18 bases sitting between them. The CDR3 runs 13 residues. The DNA for the CDR3 is TGTGCCAGCAGCTCCAGGGACTCCGGGCGGGAGTTCTTC. Protein product: CASSSRDSGREFF.

This chain joins TRBV12-3 or TRBV12-4 and TRBJ1-2; TRBD1 might be the D (6 bases). The V end lost 6 bases, the J end lost 7 bases, and 9 bases lay between the germline ends. The CDR3 length is 11 residues. The CDR3 coding sequence is TGTGCCAGCAGGTTGACAGGTGGCTACACCTTC. It specifies CASRLTGGYTF.

The chain is built from TRBV6-5 and TRBJ2-4, with 12 nucleotides matching TRBD2. CDR3 length equals 15 residues. The germline gives CDR1 MNHEY, CDR2 SVGAGI. After removal of 2 bases from V and 9 bases from J, the junction contained 5 bases not matched to a gene. The CDR3 spells CASSYPSGGATIQYF. Here the CDR3 DNA reads TGTGCCAGCAGTTACCCTAGCGGGGGGGCAACCATTCAGTACTTC.